This is a list of T cell receptor beta chains from one sample in a study of cytomegalovirus exposure and HLA in healthy donors. Measured with immunoSEQ multiplex PCR; TCRdb has only the in-frame clones, and not every one. This sample has about 190,000 clones, with over 70% found just once. Sequenced: PBMCs. These receptor sequences come from a woman in her twenties or thirties in good health and CMV-seropositive. Each CDR3 is given with its conserved first and last residue. Each record gives: clone size, CDR3 length, J gene, V gene, D gene, CDR3 protein, CDR3 DNA. A D gene is named only where the DNA matches it firmly. Clone size is not always given. Where it is, it says once, few, many or a class for expanded clones.

clone size: -
CDR3 length: 15
J gene: TRBJ1-4
V gene: TRBV6-1
D gene: -
CDR3 protein: CASSVKGGGSEKLFF
CDR3 DNA: TGTGCCAGCAGTGTCAAGGGGGGGGGAAGCGAAAAACTGTTTTTT

clone size: few
CDR3 length: 14
J gene: TRBJ1-5
V gene: TRBV29-1
D gene: TRBD1
CDR3 protein: CSVLDRGQGQPQHF
CDR3 DNA: TGCAGCGTACTCGACAGGGGGCAAGGTCAGCCCCAGCATTTT

clone size: -
CDR3 length: 18
J gene: TRBJ2-5
V gene: TRBV5-1
D gene: TRBD2
CDR3 protein: CASSSGLAGLGPQETQYF
CDR3 DNA: TGCGCCAGCAGCTCCGGACTAGCGGGATTGGGCCCCCAAGAGACCCAGTACTTC

clone size: few
CDR3 length: 15
J gene: TRBJ1-1
V gene: TRBV27
D gene: TRBD1
CDR3 protein: CASGSRDRMNTEAFF
CDR3 DNA: TGTGCCAGCGGCAGCCGGGACAGAATGAACACTGAAGCTTTCTTT

clone size: -
CDR3 length: 18
J gene: TRBJ1-1
V gene: TRBV27
D gene: TRBD1
CDR3 protein: CASSYGPGTGGFGTEAFF
CDR3 DNA: TGTGCCAGCAGTTACGGGCCCGGGACAGGGGGCTTCGGTACTGAAGCTTTCTTT

clone size: once
CDR3 length: 17
J gene: TRBJ2-7
V gene: TRBV19
D gene: -
CDR3 protein: CASSHLISDSLSYEQYF
CDR3 DNA: TGTGCCAGTAGCCATCTCATCAGCGATTCCCTCTCCTACGAGCAGTACTTC

clone size: few
CDR3 length: 14
J gene: TRBJ2-5
V gene: TRBV28
D gene: -
CDR3 protein: CASAPGGRKETQYF
CDR3 DNA: TGTGCCAGCGCTCCGGGGGGCCGTAAAGAGACCCAGTACTTC

clone size: -
CDR3 length: 15
J gene: TRBJ2-5
V gene: TRBV7-2
D gene: -
CDR3 protein: CASSLTGQNQETQYF
CDR3 DNA: TGTGCCAGCAGCTTAACCGGACAGAACCAAGAGACCCAGTACTTC

clone size: few
CDR3 length: 14
J gene: TRBJ1-5
V gene: TRBV2
D gene: -
CDR3 protein: CASSPQAGNQPQHF
CDR3 DNA: TGTGCCAGCAGCCCCCAGGCAGGAAATCAGCCCCAGCATTTT

clone size: -
CDR3 length: 12
J gene: TRBJ2-3
V gene: TRBV5-1
D gene: -
CDR3 protein: CASRRPTDTQYF
CDR3 DNA: TGCGCCAGCCGCAGGCCCACAGATACGCAGTATTTT